Listed below are T cell receptor beta chains from one sample, sequenced in a study of control samples from healthy donors and cancer patients. Generated by immunoSEQ multiplex PCR, the TCRdb table keeps only in-frame clones and is missing some. In the table there are over 80,000 clones, around 80% of which are singletons. What was sequenced was blood. The receptors derive from a woman aged 25 to 39 in good health. CDR3s include the opening cysteine and the closing phenylalanine or tryptophan. The D gene is left open where the match is weak. Clone size, where shown, is once, few, many, or a class for clones that have expanded.

D: -
V: TRBV29-1
size: -
J: TRBJ1-1
CDR3: CSVEGRFGRNPAFF
DNA: TGCAGCGTTGAAGGGAGGTTCGGTCGAAATCCCGCTTTCTTT

D: -
V: TRBV7-9
size: -
J: TRBJ1-2
CDR3: CASSLAYYGYTF
DNA: TGTGCCAGCAGCTTAGCCTACTATGGCTACACCTTC

D: -
V: TRBV30
size: once
J: TRBJ2-5
CDR3: CAWTPGYQETQYF
DNA: TGTGCCTGGACCCCAGGGTACCAAGAGACCCAGTACTTC

D: TRBD1
V: TRBV6-4
size: -
J: TRBJ2-2
CDR3: CASRPHLTGGAGVGELFF
DNA: TGTGCCAGCAGGCCTCACTTAACAGGGGGCGCCGGGGTCGGGGAGCTGTTTTTT

D: TRBD1
V: TRBV30
size: -
J: TRBJ2-7
CDR3: CAWSAGTDYEQYF
DNA: TGTGCCTGGAGCGCCGGGACAGACTACGAGCAGTACTTC

D: TRBD1
V: TRBV12-5
size: -
J: TRBJ2-4
CDR3: CASWDRVAKNIQYF
DNA: TGTGCTAGCTGGGACAGGGTGGCCAAAAACATTCAGTACTTC

D: -
V: TRBV15
size: -
J: TRBJ2-5
CDR3: CATSRALETQYF
DNA: TGTGCCACCAGCAGAGCGTTGGAGACCCAGTACTTC

D: TRBD2
V: TRBV3-1/TRBV3-2
size: -
J: TRBJ2-5
CDR3: CASSPTSGARLSQYF
DNA: TGTGCCAGCAGCCCGACTAGCGGGGCGCGGTTGTCCCAGTACTTC

D: -
V: TRBV14
size: -
J: TRBJ2-5
CDR3: CASSQARTALQETQYF
DNA: TGTGCCAGCAGCCAAGCCCGGACAGCCCTTCAAGAGACCCAGTACTTC

D: TRBD1
V: TRBV6-5
size: -
J: TRBJ1-2
CDR3: CASSYGTGTTSYGYTF
DNA: TGTGCCAGCAGTTACGGGACAGGGACCACTTCCTATGGCTACACCTTC

D: -
V: TRBV3-1/TRBV3-2
size: few
J: TRBJ2-7
CDR3: CASSQENEQYF
DNA: TGTGCCAGCAGCCAAGAGAACGAGCAGTACTTC

D: -
V: TRBV27
size: -
J: TRBJ2-1
CDR3: CASSYSVILYNEQFF
DNA: TGTGCCAGCAGTTACAGTGTCATCCTCTACAATGAGCAGTTCTTC

D: -
V: TRBV13
size: -
J: TRBJ2-5
CDR3: CASSLGLEGYQETQYF
DNA: TGTGCCAGCAGCTTAGGACTGGAGGGTTACCAAGAGACCCAGTACTTC

D: -
V: TRBV5-6
size: -
J: TRBJ2-7
CDR3: CASSLVDTYEQYF
DNA: TGTGCCAGCAGCTTGGTTGACACCTACGAGCAGTACTTC

D: -
V: TRBV19
size: -
J: TRBJ1-2
CDR3: CASSTPTVYGYTF
DNA: TGTGCCAGTAGTACCCCGACGGTCTATGGCTACACCTTC

D: -
V: TRBV23-1
size: -
J: TRBJ1-2
CDR3: CASSFGGSNYGYTF
DNA: TGCGCCAGCAGTTTCGGGGGATCTAACTATGGCTACACCTTC

D: -
V: TRBV7-9
size: once
J: TRBJ2-1
CDR3: CASSLDSRVDLSYNEQFF
DNA: TGTGCCAGCAGCTTAGACTCTAGGGTTGATTTGTCCTACAATGAGCAGTTCTTC

D: -
V: TRBV5-4
size: -
J: TRBJ2-5
CDR3: CASSSKSGEETQYF
DNA: TGTGCCAGCAGCTCGAAGTCGGGGGAGGAGACCCAGTACTTC

D: TRBD1
V: TRBV19
size: -
J: TRBJ1-5
CDR3: CASHPDRRNQPQHF
DNA: TGTGCCAGTCACCCGGACAGGCGGAATCAGCCCCAGCATTTT

D: -
V: TRBV2
size: -
J: TRBJ2-5
CDR3: CASGATGGRETQYF
DNA: TGTGCCAGCGGTGCAACCGGGGGGCGAGAGACCCAGTACTTC

D: -
V: TRBV5-1
size: many
J: TRBJ2-6
CDR3: CASSHGSGANVLTF
DNA: TGCGCCAGCAGCCACGGGTCTGGGGCCAACGTCCTGACTTTC

D: -
V: TRBV5-5
size: -
J: TRBJ1-5
CDR3: CASSPPGRQQPQHF
DNA: TGTGCCAGCAGCCCCCCAGGGAGGCAACAGCCCCAGCATTTT

D: -
V: TRBV6-2/TRBV6-3
size: few
J: TRBJ1-6
CDR3: CASSGGNSPLHF
DNA: TGTGCCAGCAGTGGGGGTAATTCACCCCTCCACTTT

D: TRBD1
V: TRBV7-2
size: -
J: TRBJ2-2
CDR3: CASSLGDRNTGELFF
DNA: TGTGCCAGCAGCTTAGGGGACAGGAACACCGGGGAGCTGTTTTTT

D: -
V: TRBV11-2
size: -
J: TRBJ1-1
CDR3: CASSLGSRGTEAFF
DNA: TGTGCCAGCAGCTTAGGCAGCAGGGGCACTGAAGCTTTCTTT